Shown below are 14 T cell receptor beta chains from a single sample sequenced in a study of metastatic and nonmetastatic thyroid tumors. Thyroid surgery was performed in patients who had received no treatment beforehand. TCRdb re-clonotyped the PCR reads via MiXCR. The table records 20,000 to 25,000 clones, about 17% of them present only once. Material for sequencing was blood. These TCRs come from a male donor with papillary thyroid cancer or a benign thyroid nodule (not recorded which). Some clones in this sample may be carry-over from other donors' samples.

The chain carries TRBV11-3 and TRBJ2-1, with unresolved D. This CDR3 contains 13 residues. V was cut by 4 bases and J by 15 bases, with 19 bases left in between. Germline V lookup: CDR1 SGHNT, CDR2 YENEEA. The DNA for the CDR3 is TGTGCCAGCAGCTATACAAGGGCAGGTAGGACGTTCTTC. This codes for CASSYTRAGRTFF.

This clone was detected only a few times. The CDR3 bases are TGTGCCAGCAGTGAAGCGGGGGGGGCGCAGCTCTCCCTCCACTTT. It encodes CASSEAGGAQLSLHF. The chain recombines TRBV6-1 with TRBJ1-6; a weak D match, TRBD1 (6 bases). Trimming cost V 0 bases and J 14 bases, with 17 bases left between them. This CDR3 spans 15 amino acids. Germline V gene sequence: CDR1 MNHNS, CDR2 SASEGT.

The gene calls are TRBV5-8 and TRBJ2-2; D ambiguous. Trimming shortened V by 4 bases and J by 5 bases, and 9 bases separated the two germline ends. This CDR3 has 13 residues. The V gene's germline CDR1 is SGHTS and CDR2 YDEGEE. This CDR3 is CASSMTETGELFF. The CDR3 DNA reads as TGTGCCAGCAGCATGACGGAAACCGGGGAGCTGTTTTTT.

This clone has more than one count but fewer than ten. The rearrangement uses TRBV6-1 and TRBJ1-6, with unresolved D. CDR3 size: 16 residues. V lost 4 bases, J lost 13 bases, and 23 bases lay in between. Germline CDR1 MNHNS, CDR2 SASEGT. The CDR3 nucleotides are TGTGCCAGCAGTGGAGCGGTGATCCGGGTCGGAGGGCCCCTCCACTTT. It yields the protein CASSGAVIRVGGPLHF.

The chain is built from TRBV6-1 and TRBJ1-6, with a possible D match to TRBD1 (5 bases). Germline V CDR1 and CDR2: MNHNS, SASEGT. Trimming removed 8 bases from V and 5 bases from J, with 10 bases in between. The CDR3 extends over 13 amino acids. CDR3 nucleotide sequence: TGTGCCAGCTCAGGGTGGAATAATTCACCCCTCCACTTT. Translation: CASSGWNNSPLHF.

V usage is TRBV5-1 and J usage is TRBJ1-1; perhaps TRBD1 as D (6 bases). CDR3 length equals 13 residues. Trimming stripped 1 base from V and 11 bases from J, with 15 bases between. Germline V gene data show CDR1 as SGHRS and CDR2 as YFSETQ. For the CDR3, the DNA is TGCGCCAGCAGCTTGTTTATGGGACACTTCGCTTTCTTT. Its translation: CASSLFMGHFAFF.

This clone has more than one count but fewer than ten. V gene TRBV4-1 combines with J gene TRBJ1-5; 8 nucleotides align to TRBD1. Trimming cost V 8 bases and J 4 bases; bases outside gene matches: 10. This CDR3 comprises 15 residues. Germline V gene lookup returns CDR1 MGHRA and CDR2 YSYEKL. CDR3 protein: CASAPRTGRNQPQHF. CDR3 nucleotide sequence: TGCGCCAGCGCCCCCCGGACAGGGCGGAATCAGCCCCAGCATTTT.

CDR3 DNA sequence: TGTGCCAGCAGTGACAGGGACACCTACGAGCAGTACTTC. It yields the protein CASSDRDTYEQYF. The V and J genes are TRBV6-4 and TRBJ2-7, with D possibly TRBD1 on 6 matching bases. In germline, CDR1 is MRHNA, CDR2 SNTAGT. The V and J ends lost 2 bases and 2 bases respectively, with 7 bases between them. This CDR3 is built from 13 residues.

The sample holds many counts of this clone. The chain is built from TRBV28 and TRBJ2-1; D possibly corresponds to TRBD1 (5 bases). Germline CDR1 and CDR2: MDHEN and SYDVKM. V gave up 2 bases and J gave up 1 base, with 6 bases separating them. The CDR3 covers 14 residues. In DNA, the CDR3 is TGTGCCAGCAGTTTACAGGGATCCTACAATGAGCAGTTCTTC. Its translation is CASSLQGSYNEQFF.

This clone was seen ten or more times. The chain combines TRBV19 with TRBJ2-1, with TRBD1 identical over 9 bases. Germline V gene lookup returns CDR1 LNHDA and CDR2 SQIVND (reference sequence). This CDR3 comprises 16 residues. J lost 16 bases, V lost 7 bases, and 23 bases had no gene match. The DNA for the CDR3 is TGTGCCAGTACCCTAACCGGGGACAGGGTCGGACCCTCCGAATTCTTC. Residues: CASTLTGDRVGPSEFF.

This clone came up many times. The chain is built from TRBV30 and TRBJ2-5; 9 nucleotides match TRBD2. CDR1 is GTSNPN, CDR2 SVGIG, per germline (reference sequence). The CDR3 loop spans 15 amino acids. Losses at the gene ends were 0 bases for V and 3 bases for J; bases not matched to a gene: 5. In DNA form, the CDR3 reads TGTGCCTGGAGTGTAGCTAGCGGGATTGAAGAGACCCAGTACTTC. Its translation: CAWSVASGIEETQYF.

J is TRBJ2-7 and V is TRBV5-1; 7 positions agree with TRBD2. The germline gives CDR1 SGHRS, CDR2 YFSETQ. The V and J ends lost 0 bases and 5 bases, in that order; junction bases with no gene match: 2. The CDR3 is 13 amino acids. CDR3 protein: CASSLGTSNEQYF. Here the CDR3 DNA reads TGCGCCAGCAGCTTGGGGACTAGTAACGAGCAGTACTTC.

The gene calls are TRBV6-1 and TRBJ1-5; D may be TRBD1 (5 bases). The CDR3 runs to 17 residues. V was pared by 6 bases and J by 2 bases, with 20 bases between. The germline V gene has CDR1 MNHNS and CDR2 SASEGT. CDR3 coding DNA: TGTGCCAGCAGCCCCAATGAGAGAGGGACTGGCAATCAGCCCCAGCATTTT. Residues: CASSPNERGTGNQPQHF.

This clone was seen at least ten times. The chain links TRBV20-1 to TRBJ1-5, with D maybe TRBD1 (6 bases). This CDR3 is built from 16 residues. CDR1 is DFQATT, CDR2 SNEGSKA, per germline (reference sequence). With 3 bases removed from V and 0 bases from J, the gap between germline ends came to 15 bases. For the CDR3, the DNA is TGCAGTGCTAGCCCGGGGACATCCTATAGCAATCAGCCCCAGCATTTT. Its protein is CSASPGTSYSNQPQHF.